This T cell receptor (beta chain) was found in a study of T-cell memory formation after mild COVID-19. The CDR3 contains 13 residues. Germline assignment: CDR1 SEHNR and CDR2 FQNEAQ (reference sequence). With regard to this clonotype: No antigen is known for it. Just one base apart from a much larger clone, this may be a read error.

MiXCR, run by TCRdb on the 5' RACE reads, gives a single entry per CDR3 protein. Among roughly 42,000 distinct CDR3 sequences listed, more than 7% were seen once. Study-wide results and limits: Clones that shrank (day 15 to 85) were balanced CD4/CD8, whereas later expanders leaned CD4+.

The origin of this receptor is a man aged 18 to 35 who had mild COVID-19 (a few samples of this study predate the infection). Cell type and time point are not known. The chain combines TRBV7-9 with TRBJ2-1, with D hard to call. Sequencing was performed on PBMCs or a T cell subset sorted from them (not recorded which). The CDR3 nucleotides read TGTGCCAGCAGCTTAGATAGTTGGAATGATCAGTTCTTC. Translated, it gives CASSLDSWNDQFF. Filled out from reference TRBV7-9 and TRBJ2-1, the complete variable domain reads DTGVSQNPRHKITKRGQNVTFRCDPISEHNRLYWYRQTLGQGPEFLTYFQNEAQLEKSRLLSDRFSAERPKGSFSTLEIQRTEQGDSAMYLCASSLDSWNDQFFGPGTRLTVL.